The TCR beta chain described here comes from a study of identifying expanded T cells in peripheral blood. CDR1 is SGHDT and CDR2 is YYEEEE in the germline V gene. V was cut by 2 bases and J by 7 bases, with 10 bases left in between. The CDR3 has 13 residues. Only in-frame clones appear in the TCRdb table, and some are missing; sequencing was by immunoSEQ multiplex PCR. The sample consists of about 85,000 clones, 88% of them appearing once. Specimen: blood. This receptor was taken from a person aged 18 to 75 in good health. The J gene is TRBJ1-5, the V gene TRBV5-6; D unclear. CDR3 sequence: CASSLMQGQPQHF. As DNA, the CDR3 is TGTGCCAGCAGCTTAATGCAAGGGCAGCCCCAGCATTTT. Based on the CDR3 plus reference TRBV5-6 and TRBJ1-5, the full variable domain is DAGVTQSPTHLIKTRGQQVTLRCSPKSGHDTVSWYQQALGQGPQFIFQYYEEEERQRGNFPDRFSGHQFPNYSSELNVNALLLGDSALYLCASSLMQGQPQHFGDGTRLSIL.